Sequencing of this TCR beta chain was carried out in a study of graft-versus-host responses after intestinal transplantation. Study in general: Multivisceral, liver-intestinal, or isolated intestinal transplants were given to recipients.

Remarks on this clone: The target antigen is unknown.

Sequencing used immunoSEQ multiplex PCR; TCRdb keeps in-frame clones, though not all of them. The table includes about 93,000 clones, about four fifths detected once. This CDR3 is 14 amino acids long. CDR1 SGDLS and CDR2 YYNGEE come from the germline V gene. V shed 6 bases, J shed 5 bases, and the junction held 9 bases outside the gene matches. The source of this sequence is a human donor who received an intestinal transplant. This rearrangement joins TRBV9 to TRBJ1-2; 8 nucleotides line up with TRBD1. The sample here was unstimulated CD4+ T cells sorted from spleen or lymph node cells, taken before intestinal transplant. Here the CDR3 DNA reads TGTGCCAGCACCCCGCAGGGGGCTCTTTATGGCTACACCTTC. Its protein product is CASTPQGALYGYTF.